This T cell receptor beta chain originates from a study of blood T cell repertoires in COVID-19. Background on the study: Samples taken during acute and convalescent COVID-19 were collected in the United States, Italy and Spain. Sources were T cells, B-cell-depleted T cells, or PBMCs; the material itself was cDNA or gDNA.

The CDR3 length is 16 residues. V was pared by 3 bases and J by 1 base, with 13 bases between. Germline CDR1 is LNHDA and CDR2 is SQIVND (reference sequence). Authors' data handling: The authors estimated nucleated cell counts from reference gene primer amplification. Data came from immunoSEQ multiplex PCR; TCRdb stores just in-frame clones and leaves some out. For V, J and clone size, that table is used; D and trimming come from the DNA. The sample has roughly 140,000 clones, around 81% seen once. The V call is TRBV19, the J call TRBJ1-5; D gene ambiguous. This clonotype was obtained from a human donor in a cohort sampled during active COVID-19. The sample consisted of peripheral blood. CDR3 sequence (DNA): TGTGCCAGTAGTATCATATCGGCGGGGAGCAATCAGCCCCAGCATTTT. Encoded protein: CASSIISAGSNQPQHF. The full variable domain, its missing parts supplied by reference TRBV19 and TRBJ1-5, is DGGITQSPKYLFRKEGQNVTLSCEQNLNHDAMYWYRQDPGQGLRLIYYSQIVNDFQKGDIAEGYSVSREKKESFPLTVTSAQKNPTAFYLCASSIISAGSNQPQHFGDGTRLSIL.